This is a list of T cell receptor beta chains from one sample in a study of T cells in Graves' hyperthyroidism and ophthalmopathy. TCRdb called the multiplex PCR reads again in MiXCR, with one record for every CDR3 protein. The sample lists about 690,000 distinct CDR3 sequences, roughly 17% occurring once. The specimen was blood. The source is a man aged 45-60 years with Graves' hyperthyroidism. Each CDR3 is given with its conserved first and last residue. D genes are given only for firm matches. The size entry is marked missing in some rows and otherwise reads once, few, many or a size class.

>TRBV3-1|-|-|TRBJ1-1
TGTGCCAGCAGCCAGGGGGGGCGCGAAGCTTTCTTT
CASSQGGREAFF
>TRBV19|-|few|TRBJ2-7
TGTGCCAGTACCCCTTCCCTCACCCAATCCTACGAGCAGTACTTC
CASTPSLTQSYEQYF
>TRBV5-1|-|-|TRBJ2-5
TGCGCCAGCAGGCAACCTACAGGGTCCCAAGAGACCCAGTACTTC
CASRQPTGSQETQYF
>TRBV12-3/TRBV12-4|TRBD1|-|TRBJ1-5
TGTGCCAGCAACGACCTGACAGGGGCCAATCAGCCCCAGCATTTT
CASNDLTGANQPQHF
>TRBV25-1|-|few|TRBJ1-1
TGTGCCACCAACAGGGTAGGGAACACTGAAGCTTTCTTT
CATNRVGNTEAFF
>TRBV7-9|TRBD1|many|TRBJ1-2
TGTGCCAGCAGCAGAACTGGACAGGACTGGAGGGATGGCTACACCTTC
CASSRTGQDWRDGYTF
>TRBV14|-|-|TRBJ2-7
TGTGCCAGCAGTCCAGGCCAGATGTCCTACGAGCAGTACTTC
CASSPGQMSYEQYF
>TRBV28|-|many|TRBJ2-2
TGTGCCAGCACCACAGGGTCAACCGGGGAGCTGTTTTTT
CASTTGSTGELFF
>TRBV28|-|few|TRBJ1-5
TGTGCCAGCAGTTTACAGAGGGCGGCCTCTCAGCCCCAGCATTTT
CASSLQRAASQPQHF
>TRBV7-6|-|-|TRBJ2-1
TGTGCCAGCAGCCCCCTTGATAGCAGCATAATATACAATGAGCAGTTCTTC
CASSPLDSSIIYNEQFF
>TRBV9|-|many|TRBJ1-3
TGTGCCAGCAGCGTAGAGTTGGTCCTGAGCTCTGGAAACACCATATATTTT
CASSVELVLSSGNTIYF
>TRBV4-3|-|once|TRBJ1-5
TGCGCCAGCAGCCGGGACTTATCCGGAGCCCAGCATTTT
CASSRDLSGAQHF
>TRBV6-5|TRBD1|many|TRBJ2-3
TGTGCCAGCAGTTACGGAGCGGGACAGGGGACAGATACGCAGTATTTT
CASSYGAGQGTDTQYF
>TRBV27|-|-|TRBJ2-7
TGTGCCAGCAGTTCCCTCACCGCACGAGGCCCTTCCTACGAGCAGTACTTC
CASSSLTARGPSYEQYF
>TRBV6-6|TRBD1|many|TRBJ1-1
TGTGCCAGCAGTTACTATAAAGGGGCAGGGGGGAAGAACACTGAAGCTTTCTTT
CASSYYKGAGGKNTEAFF
>TRBV19|TRBD2|many|TRBJ2-7
TGTGCCAGTAGTACCTTCCTAGCGGGAGAAACCTACGAGCAGTACTTC
CASSTFLAGETYEQYF
>TRBV3-1|-|many|TRBJ1-1
TGTGCCAGCAGCAAACAAAGTGAAGCTTTCTTT
CASSKQSEAFF
>TRBV10-1|-|few|TRBJ2-2
TGCGCCAGCAGTGGCCCAGGGGCGAACACCGGGGAGCTGTTTTTT
CASSGPGANTGELFF
>TRBV5-1|TRBD1|many|TRBJ1-1
TGCGCCAGCAGCTTAGGGACAGAGGGGACTGAAGCTTTCTTT
CASSLGTEGTEAFF
>TRBV5-1|-|-|TRBJ2-7
TGCGCCAGCAGCTTCGTGGGGCAACCCTACGAGCAGTACTTC
CASSFVGQPYEQYF
>TRBV2|-|many|TRBJ1-4
TGTGCCAGCAGTGAACGGAGGGGAAAACTGTTTTTT
CASSERRGKLFF
>TRBV20-1|TRBD2|many|TRBJ2-7
TGCAGTGCTAGAGTACGAATAGCGGGGTCCTACGAGCAGTACTTC
CSARVRIAGSYEQYF
>TRBV6-2/TRBV6-3|TRBD2|few|TRBJ2-1
TGTGCCAGCAGTTACGATGGGGGGGGACAGTTCTTC
CASSYDGGGQFF
>TRBV7-3|-|many|TRBJ1-2
TGTGCCAGCAGCTTAAGGGGGGCGAGTGGCTACACCTTC
CASSLRGASGYTF
>TRBV13|-|-|TRBJ2-7
TGTGCCAGCAGAGTTAGGGGCAGGGCGTACGAGCAGTACTTC
CASRVRGRAYEQYF
>TRBV20-1|TRBD2|many|TRBJ2-3
TGCAGTGCTAGTTCGTGGCCTAGCGGTAGCACAGATACGCAGTATTTT
CSASSWPSGSTDTQYF
>TRBV12-3/TRBV12-4|-|few|TRBJ2-4
TGTGCCAGCAGTGCAGGACCCATAAACATTCAGTACTTC
CASSAGPINIQYF
>TRBV30|TRBD2|-|TRBJ2-2
TGTGCCTGGACTAGCGGGAGTTGGGCCGGGGAGCTGTTTTTT
CAWTSGSWAGELFF